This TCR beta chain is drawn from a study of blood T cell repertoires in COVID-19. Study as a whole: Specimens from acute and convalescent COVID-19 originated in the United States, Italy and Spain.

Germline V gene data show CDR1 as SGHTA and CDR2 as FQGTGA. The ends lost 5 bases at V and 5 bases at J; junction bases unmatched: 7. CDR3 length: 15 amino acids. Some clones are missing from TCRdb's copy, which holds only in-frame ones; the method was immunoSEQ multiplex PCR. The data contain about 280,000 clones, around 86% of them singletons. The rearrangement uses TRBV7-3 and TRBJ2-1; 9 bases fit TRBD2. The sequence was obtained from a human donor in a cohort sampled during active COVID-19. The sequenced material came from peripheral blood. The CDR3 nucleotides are TGTGCCAGCAGCCTTTCCGGGACTAGCAACAATGAGCAGTTCTTC. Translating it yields CASSLSGTSNNEQFF.